These 24 T cell receptor beta chains were sequenced from one sample in a study of OX40 agonist ivuxolimab in advanced cancers. Some clones are missing from TCRdb's copy, which holds only in-frame ones; the method was immunoSEQ multiplex PCR. The data show around 80,000 clones, more than 90% seen once. The source was CD4+ or CD8+ T cells sorted from blood, collected in a trial of the OX40 agonist ivuxolimab. The receptors shown here come from an adult with an advanced solid tumor such as melanoma, head and neck, liver or kidney cancer.

The chain recombines TRBV15 with TRBJ2-5; 7 bases line up with TRBD2. Germline loops: CDR1 LNHNV, CDR2 YYDKDF (reference sequence). The junction had 8 bases not matched to a gene; V was cut back by 3 bases and J by 7 bases. The CDR3 sequence is 14 residues long. The CDR3 DNA reads TGTGCCACCAGCAGGGGAGCGGGGACGGGGACCCAGTACTTC. This sequence encodes CATSRGAGTGTQYF.

V and J are TRBV5-1 and TRBJ2-1; D assignment may be TRBD1 or TRBD2 (5 bases each). This CDR3 has 16 residues. Germline V gene lookup returns CDR1 SGHRS and CDR2 YFSETQ. V shed 3 bases and J shed 5 bases, with 18 bases lying between them. As DNA, the CDR3 is TGCGCCAGCAGCTCGGGACCCCCGCGAGTCGACAATGAGCAGTTCTTC. Protein: CASSSGPPRVDNEQFF.

The rearrangement links TRBV5-1 to TRBJ2-5, with 7 positions matching TRBD1. Looked up from germline, CDR1 is SGHRS and CDR2 is YFSETQ. The V gene end was trimmed by 5 bases and the J gene end by 3 bases; junction bases not matched to a gene: 4. The CDR3 length is 13 residues. The chain's CDR3 is CASRLGQEETQYF. For the CDR3, the DNA is TGCGCCAGCAGACTTGGACAGGAAGAGACCCAGTACTTC.

The chain links TRBV7-6 to TRBJ1-1; the D is unclear. Germline V gene data show CDR1 as SGHVS and CDR2 as FNYEAQ. The CDR3 is 15 amino acids. V dropped 1 base and J dropped 0 bases, with 9 bases sitting between them. CDR3 protein: CASSLVAQMNTEAFF. For the CDR3, the DNA is TGTGCCAGCAGCTTAGTGGCCCAGATGAACACTGAAGCTTTCTTT.

CDR3 sequence reads: CSVSSRSGANVLTF. The CDR3 nucleotides read TGCAGCGTTTCCAGCCGCTCTGGGGCCAACGTCCTGACTTTC. The rearrangement links TRBV29-1 to TRBJ2-6; D not certain. Germline V lookup: CDR1 SQVTM, CDR2 ANQGSEA. The CDR3 runs 14 residues. Trimming left V 5 bases short and J 0 bases short, with 8 bases between.

The rearrangement joins TRBV27 to TRBJ2-3, with 9 bases matching TRBD2. V was pared by 8 bases and J by 4 bases, with 7 bases of the junction left unmatched. Germline V gene lookup returns CDR1 MNHEY and CDR2 SMNVEV (reference sequence). The CDR3 loop spans 14 amino acids. This CDR3 reads CASRWRGGADTQYF. The CDR3, as DNA: TGTGCCAGCCGTTGGCGGGGGGGGGCAGATACGCAGTATTTT.

The chain employs TRBV11-3 and TRBJ2-2; TRBD1 matches at 8 bases. Germline values: CDR1 SGHNT, CDR2 YENEEA. V lost 10 bases, J lost 3 bases, and 4 bases stayed unmatched. The CDR3 totals 13 residues. The CDR3: CATGQGYTGELFF. CDR3 nucleotides: TGTGCCACCGGACAGGGATACACCGGGGAGCTGTTTTTT.

V usage is TRBV5-1 and J usage is TRBJ1-1; the match to TRBD1 covers 8 bases. The CDR3 runs to 15 residues. V shed 0 bases, J shed 1 base, and the junction held 2 bases outside the gene matches. Germline CDR1 and CDR2: SGHRS and YFSETQ. CDR3 in DNA: TGCGCCAGCAGCTTGGGGGACAGGTGGAACACTGAAGCTTTCTTT. It yields the protein CASSLGDRWNTEAFF.

V and J are TRBV14 and TRBJ2-7; 10 nucleotides match TRBD1. The CDR3 totals 15 residues. Germline lookup yields CDR1 SGHDN and CDR2 FVKESK. Germline trimming cut 5 bases from V and 3 bases from J; bases unmatched to any gene: 7. CDR3 protein: CASSARQGADYEQYF. The DNA of the CDR3 is TGTGCCAGCAGCGCCAGACAGGGGGCAGACTACGAGCAGTACTTC.

The chain carries TRBV5-1 and TRBJ2-7; no definite D call. Germline V gives CDR1 SGHRS, CDR2 YFSETQ. There are 14 residues in the CDR3. The V end was cut by 0 bases, the J end by 0 bases, with 7 bases between. The CDR3: CASSLGHSSYEQYF. CDR3 sequence (DNA): TGCGCCAGCAGCTTGGGGCACAGCTCCTACGAGCAGTACTTC. The full variable domain, its missing parts supplied by reference TRBV5-1 and TRBJ2-7, is KAGVTQTPRYLIKTRGQQVTLSCSPISGHRSVSWYQQTPGQGLQFLFEYFSETQRNKGNFPGRFSGRQFSNSRSEMNVSTLELGDSALYLCASSLGHSSYEQYFGPGTRLTVT.

J is TRBJ2-5 and V is TRBV2; D may be TRBD1 (5 bases). This CDR3 spans 12 amino acids. Deletions cut 6 bases from V and 1 base from J, with 6 bases between. Germline CDR1 is SNHLY and CDR2 is FYNNEI. The CDR3 loop is CASRTVQETQYF. CDR3 DNA: TGTGCCAGCAGGACAGTCCAAGAGACCCAGTACTTC.

This chain joins TRBV19 and TRBJ2-2, with 8 positions matching TRBD2. Germline V gene data show CDR1 as LNHDA and CDR2 as SQIVND (reference sequence). V gave up 5 bases and J gave up 4 bases; unmatched junction bases: 9. The CDR3 loop spans 16 amino acids. The CDR3 loop reads CASSSSGGRTTGELFF. The DNA for the CDR3 is TGTGCCAGTAGTTCCTCGGGGGGGCGGACCACCGGGGAGCTGTTTTTT.

This sequence joins TRBV5-5 and TRBJ2-1; D is ambiguous. This CDR3 is 12 amino acids long. Looked up from germline, CDR1 is SGHKS and CDR2 is YYEKEE (reference sequence). V was cut by 4 bases and J by 10 bases, with 12 bases left in between. CDR3 region: CASSGLWEEQFF. The CDR3 region has the DNA TGTGCCAGCAGCGGCCTGTGGGAAGAGCAGTTCTTC.

V usage is TRBV11-3 and J usage is TRBJ2-3; the match to TRBD2 covers 12 bases. Germline trimming cut 1 base from V and 5 bases from J; bases unmatched to any gene: 4. This CDR3 spans 16 amino acids. The germline CDR1 and CDR2 sequences are SGHNT and YENEEA. CDR3 in DNA: TGTGCCAGCAGCTTAGGCCTAGCGGGAGGGGTAGATACGCAGTATTTT. It yields the protein CASSLGLAGGVDTQYF.

The chain recombines TRBV19 with TRBJ2-5; 7 bases match TRBD1. The V and J ends lost 9 bases and 2 bases, in that order; junction bases with no gene match: 9. There are 14 residues in the CDR3. Germline loops: CDR1 LNHDA, CDR2 SQIVND (reference sequence). The CDR3 DNA reads TGTGCCAGACTGGGGGACAGCCAGCAAGAGACCCAGTACTTC. This translates into CARLGDSQQETQYF.

The chain uses TRBV19 and TRBJ2-5, with 13 bases fitting TRBD2. Germline V gene sequence: CDR1 LNHDA, CDR2 SQIVND (reference sequence). The CDR3 has 16 residues. V lost 5 bases and J lost 5; bases outside the gene matches: 8. CDR3 coding DNA: TGTGCCAGTAGTCACGGACTAGCGGGGGTATGGGAGACCCAGTACTTC. It codes for CASSHGLAGVWETQYF.

V gene TRBV19 combines with J gene TRBJ2-3, with 12 bases matching TRBD1. Germline CDR1 and CDR2: LNHDA and SQIVND (reference sequence). The junction had 8 bases not matched to a gene; V was cut back by 5 bases and J by 5 bases. There are 16 residues in the CDR3. CDR3: CASSRTGTGGIDTQYF. The CDR3 bases are TGTGCCAGTAGTCGAACCGGGACAGGGGGCATAGATACGCAGTATTTT.

V and J are TRBV7-9 and TRBJ2-5; D is perhaps TRBD2 (5 bases). The V and J ends lost 1 base and 0 bases respectively, with 6 bases between them. Per germline, CDR1 SEHNR and CDR2 FQNEAQ (reference sequence). The CDR3 contains 14 residues. The CDR3 loop reads CASSLGEYQETQYF. CDR3 sequence (DNA): TGTGCCAGCAGCTTAGGGGAGTACCAAGAGACCCAGTACTTC.

The V gene is TRBV7-6, the J gene TRBJ1-6, with TRBD1 matching 8 bases. V was pared by 0 bases and J by 8 bases, with 9 bases of the junction left unmatched. Germline CDR1 reads SGHVS; CDR2 reads FNYEAQ. The CDR3 loop spans 17 amino acids. DNA for the CDR3: TGTGCCAGCAGCTTAGCGGTTAGGACAGGGTCGGATTCACCCCTCCACTTT. Translated: CASSLAVRTGSDSPLHF. Full variable domain (missing parts from reference TRBV7-6 and TRBJ1-6): GAGVSQSPRYKVTKRGQDVALRCDPISGHVSLYWYRQALGQGPEFLTYFNYEAQQDKSGLPNDRFSAERPEGSISTLTIQRTEQRDSAMYRCASSLAVRTGSDSPLHFGNGTRLTVT.

V and J are TRBV18 and TRBJ1-2; 7 bases are shared with TRBD1. The CDR3 contains 19 residues. Germline loops: CDR1 KGHSH, CDR2 LQKENI. The V and J ends lost 2 bases and 0 bases, in that order; junction bases with no gene match: 15. The CDR3 sequence is CASSPISKGAITPNYGYTF. The CDR3 nucleotides are TGTGCCAGCTCACCAATAAGTAAGGGGGCTATTACCCCTAACTATGGCTACACCTTC.

The chain recombines TRBV6-1 with TRBJ2-7; D is possibly TRBD1 (6 bases). Germline V gene data show CDR1 as MNHNS and CDR2 as SASEGT. CDR3 length equals 13 residues. Trimming took 6 bases from V and 4 from J, leaving 13 bases between them. CDR3 in DNA: TGTGCCAGCAGGCGGACAGCCGCGTACGAGCAGTACTTC. This codes for CASRRTAAYEQYF.

This rearrangement joins TRBV11-3 to TRBJ2-5; D uncertain. The J call may be faulty, since TRBJ2-7 better matches the DNA end. The CDR3 loop spans 14 amino acids. Germline CDR1 is SGHNT and CDR2 is YENEEA. CDR3 in amino acids: CASSPLGLSYEQYF. The CDR3 DNA is TGTGCCAGCAGCCCTTTGGGCCTCTCCTACGAGCAGTACTTC.

J is TRBJ1-3 and V is TRBV2; D unresolved. The CDR3 runs 17 residues. V was trimmed by 3 bases and J by 3 bases, leaving 18 bases between them. Per germline, CDR1 SNHLY and CDR2 FYNNEI. The CDR3 DNA reads TGTGCCAGCAGTGAGGTTCCCCGGAGTGATCTTGGAAACACCATATATTTT. It yields the protein CASSEVPRSDLGNTIYF.

The rearrangement joins TRBV21-1 to TRBJ1-5. TRBV21-1 is a recognized pseudogene. This CDR3 region has 19 residues. The CDR3 DNA follows: TGTGCCAGCAGCGAAGGTTCTGGGGGGCTCATATGGGGCAATCAGCCCCAGCATTTT. Translated, it gives CASSEGSGGLIWGNQPQHF.